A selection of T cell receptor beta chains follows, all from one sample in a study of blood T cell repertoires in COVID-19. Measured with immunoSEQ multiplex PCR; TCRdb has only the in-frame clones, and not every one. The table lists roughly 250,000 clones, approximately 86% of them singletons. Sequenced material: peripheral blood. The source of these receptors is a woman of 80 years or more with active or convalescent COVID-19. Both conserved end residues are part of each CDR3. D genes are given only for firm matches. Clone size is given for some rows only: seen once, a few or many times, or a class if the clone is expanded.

CASSRPGQGGEQYF | TGTGCCAGCAGCCGGCCCGGGCAGGGGGGCGAGCAGTACTTC | TRBJ2-7 | NA | TRBV5-6 | NA
CASSIRTGRGTEAFF | TGCGCCAGCAGCATACGGACAGGGCGGGGGACTGAAGCTTTCTTT | TRBJ1-1 | NA | TRBV5-1 | TRBD1
CASSFAGTRQETQYF | TGCGCCAGCAGCTTTGCGGGGACCCGGCAAGAGACCCAGTACTTC | TRBJ2-5 | NA | TRBV5-1 | NA
CASSTPGQPYNEQFF | TGTGCCAGTAGTACCCCGGGACAGCCCTACAATGAGCAGTTCTTC | TRBJ2-1 | few | TRBV19 | TRBD1
CAISESIVTNTGELFF | TGTGCCATCAGTGAGTCGATCGTGACAAACACCGGGGAGCTGTTTTTT | TRBJ2-2 | NA | TRBV10-3 | NA
CASSSQGSGEAFF | TGCGCCAGCAGTTCGCAGGGGTCAGGTGAAGCTTTCTTT | TRBJ1-1 | NA | TRBV5-1 | NA
CASRGDSQNTEAFF | TGTGCCAGCAGGGGGGACAGCCAAAACACTGAAGCTTTCTTT | TRBJ1-1 | NA | TRBV2 | TRBD1
CASSFGRRYGYTF | TGTGCCAGCAGCTTCGGCAGGCGCTACGGCTACACCTTC | TRBJ1-2 | NA | TRBV13 | NA
CASSSTRSRAGYTF | TGTGCCAGCAGTTCGACCCGGAGCAGGGCCGGCTACACCTTC | TRBJ1-2 | NA | TRBV28 | NA
CASSLKEWEAFF | TGTGCCAGCAGTTTAAAGGAGTGGGAAGCTTTCTTT | TRBJ1-1 | NA | TRBV28 | NA
CASSGRPSSYEQYF | TGTGCCAGCAGTGGCAGGCCCAGCTCCTACGAGCAGTACTTC | TRBJ2-7 | few | TRBV14 | NA
CASSLQATGTYNEQFF | TGCGCCAGCAGCTTGCAGGCGACAGGAACCTACAATGAGCAGTTCTTC | TRBJ2-1 | NA | TRBV5-1 | NA
CAISETRANYGYTF | TGTGCCATCAGTGAGACTCGGGCTAACTATGGCTACACCTTC | TRBJ1-2 | few | TRBV10-3 | NA
CASIGALGFGTDTQYF | TGTGCCAGCATAGGGGCCCTGGGCTTCGGCACAGATACGCAGTATTTT | TRBJ2-3 | NA | TRBV25-1 | NA
CASSAQGNSPLHF | TGTGCCAGCAGTGCCCAGGGAAATTCACCCCTCCACTTT | TRBJ1-6 | NA | TRBV6-4 | NA
CASSLAQGGTEAFF | TGCGCCAGCAGCTTGGCTCAGGGGGGCACTGAAGCTTTCTTT | TRBJ1-1 | NA | TRBV5-1 | TRBD1
CASSSSGTGSGNTIYF | TGTGCCAGCAGCTCATCCGGGACAGGCTCTGGAAACACCATATATTTT | TRBJ1-3 | NA | TRBV5-5 | TRBD1
CASSEDRAGLLSMRQFF | TGTGCCAGCAGTGAAGATAGGGCGGGGCTACTTTCAATGAGGCAGTTCTTC | TRBJ2-1 | NA | TRBV6-1 | NA
CASSLGGGQPQHF | TGTGCCAGCAGCCTTGGGGGAGGTCAGCCCCAGCATTTT | TRBJ1-5 | few | TRBV12-3/TRBV12-4 | NA
CASSGLAASTDTQYF | TGTGCCAGTAGTGGACTAGCGGCTAGCACAGATACGCAGTATTTT | TRBJ2-3 | NA | TRBV19 | TRBD2
CASSPQGQEHTEAFF | TGCGCCAGCAGCCCCCAGGGACAGGAACACACTGAAGCTTTCTTT | TRBJ1-1 | NA | TRBV5-1 | TRBD1
CASSLEAGGSYNEQFF | TGCGCCAGCAGCTTGGAAGCGGGGGGCTCCTACAATGAGCAGTTCTTC | TRBJ2-1 | NA | TRBV5-1 | TRBD2
CASIDRGQETQYF | TGTGCCAGCATCGACAGGGGACAAGAGACCCAGTACTTC | TRBJ2-5 | NA | TRBV6-6 | TRBD1
CASSLAGAPGDEQYF | TGCGCCAGCAGCCTAGCGGGGGCACCGGGGGACGAGCAGTACTTC | TRBJ2-7 | NA | TRBV5-1 | TRBD2
CAWSVGGLGLSGANVLTF | TGTGCCTGGAGTGTCGGGGGACTGGGCCTTTCTGGGGCCAACGTCCTGACTTTC | TRBJ2-6 | NA | TRBV30 | NA
CATSSQGTSGRSLYEQYF | TGTGCCACCAGCTCCCAGGGGACTAGCGGGAGGAGCCTCTACGAGCAGTACTTC | TRBJ2-7 | NA | TRBV15 | TRBD2
CASSRTSGDSSGNTIYF | TGTGCCAGCAGCCGTACATCGGGGGATAGCTCTGGAAACACCATATATTTT | TRBJ1-3 | NA | TRBV7-8 | NA
CASSLAGTKETQYF | TGCGCCAGCAGCTTGGCCGGGACAAAAGAGACCCAGTACTTC | TRBJ2-5 | NA | TRBV5-1 | NA
CASSKWTGGIETQYF | TGTGCCAGCAGCAAATGGACAGGGGGCATAGAGACCCAGTACTTC | TRBJ2-5 | NA | TRBV7-9 | TRBD1
CASSQGQGNQPQHF | TGTGCCAGCAGCCAGGGACAGGGGAATCAGCCCCAGCATTTT | TRBJ1-5 | few | TRBV3-1/TRBV3-2 | TRBD1
CASSTDRVTEAFF | TGTGCCAGCAGTACCGACAGGGTCACTGAAGCTTTCTTT | TRBJ1-1 | NA | TRBV6-2/TRBV6-3 | TRBD1
CASSDRAGANVLTF | TGTGCCAGCAGTGACAGGGCTGGGGCCAACGTCCTGACTTTC | TRBJ2-6 | few | TRBV2 | NA
CATSDPGTSRGTQYF | TGTGCCACCAGTGATCCCGGGACTTCACGTGGCACGCAGTATTTT | TRBJ2-3 | NA | TRBV24-1 | NA
CASSLDGRELVTEAFF | TGCGCCAGCAGCTTGGATGGCAGGGAATTGGTCACTGAAGCTTTCTTT | TRBJ1-1 | once | TRBV5-1 | NA
CASSRDRGSGYGYTF | TGTGCCAGCAGCCGCGACAGGGGAAGTGGCTATGGCTACACCTTC | TRBJ1-2 | NA | TRBV28 | TRBD1
CASNSFETQYF | TGTGCCAGCAATTCGTTTGAGACCCAGTACTTC | TRBJ2-5 | NA | TRBV7-6 | NA
CASSPRTGSYEQYF | TGTGCCAGCAGTCCTAGGACAGGTTCCTACGAGCAGTACTTC | TRBJ2-7 | NA | TRBV28 | TRBD1
CASSPARSYNEQFF | TGTGCCAGCTCACCGGCGAGGTCCTACAATGAGCAGTTCTTC | TRBJ2-1 | NA | TRBV18 | NA
CATRGTGGQQPQHF | TGTGCCACCAGGGGGACAGGGGGCCAACAGCCCCAGCATTTT | TRBJ1-5 | NA | TRBV10-3 | TRBD1
CASSAGGSYGYTF | TGTGCCAGCTCAGCAGGGGGTTCCTATGGCTACACCTTC | TRBJ1-2 | NA | TRBV18 | TRBD1
CASSFRDYGYTF | TGTGCCAGCAGTTTTCGGGACTATGGCTACACCTTC | TRBJ1-2 | NA | TRBV28 | NA
CASSLDLAGIFADTQYF | TGTGCCAGCAGCTTAGATTTGGCGGGAATATTCGCAGATACGCAGTATTTT | TRBJ2-3 | NA | TRBV11-2 | NA
CASSFVYHTRLAGSNEQFF | TGTGCCAGCAGTTTTGTATACCATACGCGACTAGCGGGGTCCAATGAGCAGTTCTTC | TRBJ2-1 | few | TRBV6-2/TRBV6-3 | TRBD2
CASSRTGGYGYTF | TGTGCCAGCAGCCGAACAGGGGGATATGGCTACACCTTC | TRBJ1-2 | few | TRBV5-6 | TRBD1
CASSGVGFYGSSYNEQFF | TGTGCCAGCAGTGGGGTTGGGTTTTACGGGAGCTCCTACAATGAGCAGTTCTTC | TRBJ2-1 | NA | TRBV25-1 | NA
CASSINSINQPQHF | TGTGCCAGTAGTATCAACAGTATTAATCAGCCCCAGCATTTT | TRBJ1-5 | NA | TRBV19 | NA
CASSVATGFRTQYF | TGTGCCAGCAGCGTAGCTACGGGGTTTAGGACCCAGTACTTC | TRBJ2-5 | NA | TRBV9 | NA
CASKGGNSGNTIYF | TGCGCCAGTAAAGGAGGGAACTCTGGAAACACCATATATTTT | TRBJ1-3 | few | TRBV5-1 | NA
CASSLGLVGETQYF | TGCGCCAGCAGCTTGGGCCTAGTTGGGGAGACCCAGTACTTC | TRBJ2-5 | NA | TRBV5-1 | NA
CASSLTYEQYF | TGTGCCAGCAGTTTAACTTACGAGCAGTACTTC | TRBJ2-7 | NA | TRBV12-3/TRBV12-4 | NA
CASSEQGYGYTF | TGTGCCAGCAGTGAGCAGGGGTATGGCTACACCTTC | TRBJ1-2 | NA | TRBV6-1 | NA